These 14 T cell receptor beta chains were all obtained from the same sample, sequenced in a study of T cells after yellow fever vaccination. One entry per CDR3 protein results from TCRdb running MiXCR on the 5' RACE reads. Of more than 300,000 distinct CDR3 sequences listed, about 11% were seen once; the top ten hold under 4%. Specimen: CD4+ T cells sorted from PBMCs, collected 45 days after the yellow fever booster vaccination. Receptors were obtained from a man in his late teens or twenties who received the YFV17D yellow fever vaccine.

There are many counts of this clonotype. DNA for the CDR3: TGCAGCGTTGAAAGACAGGGGCAAGACATTCAGTACTTC. Encoded protein: CSVERQGQDIQYF. The J gene is TRBJ2-4, the V gene TRBV29-1; the match to TRBD1 covers 8 bases. This CDR3 comprises 13 residues. The ends lost 2 bases at V and 8 bases at J; junction bases unmatched: 5. The germline V gene has CDR1 SQVTM and CDR2 ANQGSEA.

The chain recombines TRBV28 with TRBJ2-7; the D gene is possibly TRBD2 (5 bases). From germline, CDR1 is MDHEN and CDR2 SYDVKM. The length of the CDR3 is 16 residues. The V gene lost 3 bases and the J gene lost 4 bases, with 19 bases spanning the gap. CDR3 amino acids: CASSFSLEALVYEQYV. The CDR3, as DNA: TGTGCCAGCAGTTTCTCACTAGAGGCTTTGGTTTACGAGCAGTACGTC.

This clonotype turned up a few times. The chain couples TRBV2 to TRBJ2-7, with TRBD1 as a possible D gene (5 bases). CDR1 SNHLY and CDR2 FYNNEI come from the germline V gene. The CDR3 consists of 12 residues. Trimming removed 3 bases from V and 6 bases from J, with 9 bases in between. CDR3 amino acids: CASSDRASEQYF. The CDR3 region has the DNA TGTGCCAGCAGTGACAGGGCGAGCGAGCAGTACTTC.

At least ten counts were recorded for this clonotype. The chain joins TRBV5-8 to TRBJ2-3, with D possibly being TRBD2 (6 bases). The CDR3 covers 16 residues. V was trimmed by 0 bases and J by 0 bases, leaving 11 bases between them. The germline CDR1 and CDR2 sequences are SGHTS and YDEGEE. The CDR3 coding sequence is TGTGCCAGCAGCTTGGGGGGGGACTTCAGCACAGATACGCAGTATTTT. Amino acids: CASSLGGDFSTDTQYF.

The chain has TRBV2 and TRBJ2-6; D might be TRBD2 (6 bases). The ends were cut back, 1 base at V and 4 bases at J, with 11 bases in the middle. Germline V gene lookup returns CDR1 SNHLY and CDR2 FYNNEI. This CDR3 spans 16 amino acids. The CDR3 reads CASSEGGESGANVLTF. CDR3 sequence (DNA): TGTGCCAGCAGTGAAGGGGGGGAATCCGGGGCCAACGTCCTGACTTTC. Full variable domain (outside the CDR3, taken from reference TRBV2 and TRBJ2-6): EPEVTQTPSHQVTQMGQEVILRCVPISNHLYFYWYRQILGQKVEFLVSFYNNEISEKSEIFDDQFSVERPDGSNFTLKIRSTKLEDSAMYFCASSEGGESGANVLTFGAGSRLTVL.

This clonotype was picked up a small number of times. The chain joins TRBV5-1 to TRBJ2-1; 10 nucleotides align to TRBD1. Germline loops: CDR1 SGHRS, CDR2 YFSETQ. The CDR3 is 16 amino acids. With 4 bases clipped from V and 0 bases from J, the junction kept 4 bases outside the gene matches. CDR3 protein: CASSATGGGSYNEQFF. CDR3 nucleotide sequence: TGCGCCAGCAGCGCGACAGGGGGCGGCTCCTACAATGAGCAGTTCTTC. Supplemented by reference TRBV5-1 and TRBJ2-1, the full variable domain reads KAGVTQTPRYLIKTRGQQVTLSCSPISGHRSVSWYQQTPGQGLQFLFEYFSETQRNKGNFPGRFSGRQFSNSRSEMNVSTLELGDSALYLCASSATGGGSYNEQFFGPGTRLTVL.

This clonotype occurred a few times. The chain employs TRBV6-5 and TRBJ1-2; possibly TRBD1 for D (6 bases). Trimming left V 0 bases short and J 8 bases short, with 22 bases between. Germline loops: CDR1 MNHEY, CDR2 SVGAGI. The CDR3 is 17 amino acids. DNA of the CDR3: TGTGCCAGCAGTTACTCTCCCCCCGGGACACCGTCGGGCGGCTACACCTTC. Translated, it gives CASSYSPPGTPSGGYTF.

This chain's CDR3 is CASSLTQAWGYTF. CDR3 sequence (DNA): TGTGCCAGCAGCTTAACACAGGCATGGGGCTACACCTTC. The chain recombines TRBV11-2 with TRBJ1-2, with D maybe TRBD1 (5 bases). Germline lookup yields CDR1 SGHAT and CDR2 FQNNGV. The V and J ends lost 2 bases and 8 bases respectively, with 12 bases between them. This CDR3 has 13 amino acids.

This clonotype was picked up a small number of times. J is TRBJ2-3 and V is TRBV5-4, with 10 bases matching TRBD2. Germline V gene data show CDR1 as SGHNT and CDR2 as YYREEE (reference sequence). The CDR3 length is 16 residues. Unmatched junction bases numbered 11, after V lost 0 bases and J lost 10 bases. CDR3 region: CASSLVSAGGARAQYF. CDR3 sequence (DNA): TGTGCCAGCAGCTTGGTTTCAGCGGGGGGGGCCAGGGCGCAGTATTTT.

This clonotype was counted only a few times. The chain is built from TRBV6-5 and TRBJ1-1; TRBD1 agrees at 7 bases. J was trimmed by 11 bases and V by 6 bases; bases with no gene match: 12. CDR1 MNHEY and CDR2 SVGAGI come from the germline V gene. The length of the CDR3 is 13 residues. CDR3 nucleotides: TGTGCCAGCAGCCTCGGGACAGCCTTGGGGGCTTTCTTT. Amino acid sequence: CASSLGTALGAFF.

The V call is TRBV20-1, the J call TRBJ2-2, with D perhaps TRBD1 or TRBD2 (5 bases each). The CDR3 spans 13 residues. V lost 3 bases, J lost 2 bases, and 7 bases lay in between. Germline lookup yields CDR1 DFQATT and CDR2 SNEGSKA (reference sequence). The CDR3 DNA sequence: TGCAGTGCTAGGGGACCTAACACCGGGGAGCTGTTTTTT. Encoded protein: CSARGPNTGELFF.

This clonotype was observed a few times. This chain uses TRBV20-1 with TRBJ1-2; 10 bases are a match to TRBD1. This CDR3 is built from 13 residues. The trim removed 4 bases at V and 6 bases at J, leaving 5 bases unmatched. Germline V gene data show CDR1 as DFQATT and CDR2 as SNEGSKA (reference sequence). The CDR3 region has the DNA TGCAGTGCTAAAAGACAGGGGGCTGATGGCTACACCTTC. Its translation: CSAKRQGADGYTF.

The chain employs TRBV18 and TRBJ1-4; unclear D gene. There are 14 residues in the CDR3. The V end was cut by 2 bases, the J end by 5 bases, with 9 bases between. Germline V gene data show CDR1 as KGHSH and CDR2 as LQKENI. The CDR3 DNA reads as TGTGCCAGCTCACCAAATGCCAGGAATGAAAAACTGTTTTTT. It yields the protein CASSPNARNEKLFF. The full variable domain, rest sourced from reference TRBV18 and TRBJ1-4, is NAGVMQNPRHLVRRRGQEARLRCSPMKGHSHVYWYRQLPEEGLKFMVYLQKENIIDESGMPKERFSAEFPKEGPSILRIQQVVRGDSAAYFCASSPNARNEKLFFGSGTQLSVL.

This clonotype turned up a few times. CDR3 sequence reads: CASSSGTSGSEQFF. DNA for the CDR3: TGTGCCAGCAGCTCCGGGACTAGTGGGTCTGAGCAGTTCTTC. V usage is TRBV5-4 and J usage is TRBJ2-1; 8 bases fit TRBD2. Germline V CDR1 and CDR2: SGHNT, YYREEE (reference sequence). This CDR3 is built from 14 residues. V shed 3 bases and J 9 bases; nucleotides not matched to a gene: 8.